These 26 T cell receptor beta chains came from one sample sequenced in a study of blood T cell repertoires in COVID-19. Method: immunoSEQ multiplex PCR; TCRdb's copy keeps in-frame clones and lacks some. The sample carries about 160,000 clones, roughly 84% recorded once. Sequenced material: peripheral blood. The receptors stem from a man younger than 35 with active or convalescent COVID-19.

The chain uses TRBV13 and TRBJ2-1; 8 bases match TRBD2. Trimming cost V 0 bases and J 4 bases; bases outside gene matches: 2. Germline loops: CDR1 PRHDT, CDR2 FYEKMQ (reference sequence). CDR3 length equals 15 residues. The CDR3 sequence is CASSLGRGAYNEQFF. CDR3 nucleotide sequence: TGTGCCAGCAGCTTAGGGCGGGGGGCTTACAATGAGCAGTTCTTC.

V is TRBV30 and J is TRBJ2-3; possible D gene TRBD2, 5 bases. Germline CDR1 and CDR2: GTSNPN and SVGIG (reference sequence). The CDR3 is made up of 15 amino acids. V lost 0 bases, J lost 4 bases, and 14 bases lay in between. The CDR3 loop reads CAWSVPLAFPDTQYF. DNA of the CDR3: TGTGCCTGGAGTGTCCCCTTAGCGTTCCCAGATACGCAGTATTTT.

This clone was seen a single time. V is TRBV12-5 and J is TRBJ2-1, with D possibly matching TRBD2 (7 bases). Trimming shortened V by 0 bases and J by 8 bases, and 11 bases separated the two germline ends. The CDR3 contains 14 residues. Germline-derived CDR1 and CDR2 are LGHNT and FRNRAP. The CDR3 nucleotides read TGTGCTAGTGGTTTGGTACGAGGGGGGGATGAGCAGTTCTTC. Protein sequence: CASGLVRGGDEQFF. Complete variable domain (other parts from reference TRBV12-5 and TRBJ2-1): DARVTQTPRHKVTEMGQEVTMRCQPILGHNTVFWYRQTMMQGLELLAYFRNRAPLDDSGMPKDRFSAEMPDATLATLKIQPSEPRDSAVYFCASGLVRGGDEQFFGPGTRLTVL.

The J gene is TRBJ1-2, the V gene TRBV19; D perhaps matches TRBD1 (6 bases). V dropped 5 bases and J dropped 7 bases, with 20 bases sitting between them. CDR3 length: 15 residues. Germline loops: CDR1 LNHDA, CDR2 SQIVND (reference sequence). CDR3 protein: CASSVRQGRGSGYTF. The CDR3 DNA reads as TGTGCCAGTAGTGTCCGCCAGGGGCGCGGTAGTGGCTACACCTTC.

The rearrangement links TRBV30 to TRBJ1-3, with D possibly being TRBD1 (5 bases). The V end lost 7 bases, the J end lost 0 bases, and 22 bases lay between the germline ends. Germline lookup yields CDR1 GTSNPN and CDR2 SVGIG (reference sequence). CDR3 length: 17 residues. The CDR3 coding sequence is TGTGCCTCCCAGAGGGGCGGGGGTAGGGCCTCTGGAAACACCATATATTTT. Amino acid sequence: CASQRGGGRASGNTIYF.

This rearrangement joins TRBV7-6 to TRBJ1-3, with 8 bases matching TRBD1. The V gene end was trimmed by 4 bases and the J gene end by 4 bases; junction bases not matched to a gene: 12. CDR1 and CDR2 (germline): SGHVS, FNYEAQ. The CDR3 has 17 amino acids. The CDR3 loop is CASSSPYSRDRGNTIYF. Here the CDR3 DNA reads TGTGCCAGCAGCTCTCCATACTCGAGGGACAGGGGAAACACCATATATTTT.

To note about this clone: A read error may account for a junction end that differs from germline. V usage is TRBV29-1 and J usage is TRBJ1-1; 8 bases map to TRBD1. The CDR3 loop spans 14 amino acids. Germline V lookup: CDR1 SQVTM, CDR2 ANQGSEA. The CDR3 DNA follows: TGCAGCGTTAAAGACAGGGGCCGCGGGACTGAAGCTTTCTTT. Its translation is CSVKDRGRGTEAFF.

The chain couples TRBV29-1 to TRBJ2-1, with a tentative D call TRBD2 (6 bases). The germline CDR1 and CDR2 sequences are SQVTM and ANQGSEA. The V and J ends lost 8 bases and 2 bases respectively, with 10 bases between them. The CDR3 spans 12 residues. CDR3 sequence: CSLRGAYNEQFF. In DNA form, the CDR3 reads TGCAGCCTCCGCGGGGCCTACAATGAGCAGTTCTTC.

This clone was picked up one time. CDR3 DNA: TGTGCCAGCAGCTTACTCACAGTGAACACTGAAGCTTTCTTT. Encoded protein: CASSLLTVNTEAFF. V is TRBV11-2 and J is TRBJ1-1; D not resolved. The CDR3 runs 14 residues. Looked up from germline, CDR1 is SGHAT and CDR2 is FQNNGV. V was trimmed by 2 bases and J by 0 bases, leaving 7 bases between them. Full variable domain (remainder filled in from reference TRBV11-2 and TRBJ1-1): EAGVAQSPRYKIIEKRQSVAFWCNPISGHATLYWYQQILGQGPKLLIQFQNNGVVDDSQLPKDRFSAERLKGVDSTLKIQPAKLEDSAVYLCASSLLTVNTEAFFGQGTRLTVV.

This clone occurred a few times. The chain combines TRBV28 with TRBJ1-6; 7 bases agree with TRBD1. Germline lookup yields CDR1 MDHEN and CDR2 SYDVKM. The J segment lost 6 bases and the V segment lost 6 bases, leaving 8 bases of the junction unmatched. The CDR3 loop spans 15 amino acids. In DNA, the CDR3 is TGTGCCAGCAGCATACTGGCAGGGGGTAATTCACCCCTCCACTTT. Its translation: CASSILAGGNSPLHF.

The V call is TRBV7-3, the J call TRBJ2-1; D is possibly TRBD2 (5 bases). Deletions cut 5 bases from V and 5 bases from J, with 10 bases between. The CDR3 is 13 amino acids. CDR1 SGHTA and CDR2 FQGTGA come from the germline V gene. CDR3 DNA: TGTGCCAGCAGCAAGGGAGCGGACAATGAGCAGTTCTTC. Translated, it gives CASSKGADNEQFF.

This clone appeared a single time. The V and J genes are TRBV18 and TRBJ2-5; 8 bases align to TRBD1. Germline trimming cut 1 base from V and 5 bases from J; bases unmatched to any gene: 3. This CDR3 is 14 amino acids long. Germline V gene sequence: CDR1 KGHSH, CDR2 LQKENI. The CDR3 spells CASSPLRTGETQYF. CDR3 nucleotides: TGTGCCAGCTCACCACTCCGGACAGGGGAGACCCAGTACTTC.

This chain connects TRBV27 to TRBJ1-5, with 7 nucleotides matching TRBD1. The ends lost 3 bases at V and 7 bases at J; junction bases unmatched: 3. The CDR3 has 13 residues. The V gene's germline CDR1 is MNHEY and CDR2 SMNVEV (reference sequence). CDR3 in DNA: TGTGCCAGCAGTTTCTCAGGGGGACAGCCCCAGCATTTT. Translating it yields CASSFSGGQPQHF.

The rearrangement uses TRBV3-1 (or the pseudogene TRBV3-2) and TRBJ1-6, with TRBD1 as a possible D gene (6 bases). V was pared by 1 base and J by 6 bases, with 10 bases between. CDR3 length equals 15 residues. The germline V gene has CDR1 LGHDT and CDR2 YNNKEL (reference sequence). CDR3 bases: TGTGCCAGCAGCCAAGGAGGGGGTTCTAATTCACCCCTCCACTTT. Its protein is CASSQGGGSNSPLHF.

This chain uses TRBV28 with TRBJ2-5, with TRBD2 matching 7 bases. This CDR3 is 15 amino acids long. Trimming at V came to 8 bases and at J to 5 bases, leaving 14 bases not matched to a gene. Germline assignment: CDR1 MDHEN and CDR2 SYDVKM. The CDR3 DNA follows: TGTGCCAGCCGCCGTGGCGGGAGTACATTGGAGACCCAGTACTTC. It encodes CASRRGGSTLETQYF.

This chain uses TRBV9 with TRBJ1-1; the match to TRBD1 covers 8 bases. With V trimmed by 3 bases and J by 4 bases, 5 bases remained unmatched. CDR1 and CDR2 (germline): SGDLS, YYNGEE. CDR3 length: 14 residues. The DNA of the CDR3 is TGTGCCAGCAGCGGACAGGGGCTCGGCACTGAAGCTTTCTTT. Its translation: CASSGQGLGTEAFF.

V and J are TRBV28 and TRBJ2-1, with D unclear. CDR1 and CDR2 (germline): MDHEN, SYDVKM. The V end lost 8 bases, the J end lost 6 bases, and 14 bases lay between the germline ends. The CDR3 extends over 13 amino acids. CDR3 protein: CASSPPISNEQFF. As DNA, the CDR3 is TGTGCCAGCTCCCCCCCTATTTCCAATGAGCAGTTCTTC.

The chain links TRBV11-2 to TRBJ2-3; no clear D gene. The CDR3 consists of 13 residues. With 0 bases removed from V and 8 bases from J, the gap between germline ends came to 9 bases. Germline assignment: CDR1 SGHAT and CDR2 FQNNGV. CDR3 DNA sequence: TGTGCCAGCAGCTTAGACCTAGTTGGTACGCAGTATTTT. Translating it yields CASSLDLVGTQYF.

CDR3 nucleotide sequence: TGTGCCAGCAGCTTAGCCAGGGAGCAGTACTTC. Encoded protein: CASSLAREQYF. V usage is TRBV7-9 and J usage is TRBJ2-7; D remains ambiguous. Germline CDR1 is SEHNR and CDR2 is FQNEAQ (reference sequence). With 0 bases removed from V and 7 bases from J, the gap between germline ends came to 4 bases. CDR3 length: 11 residues.

CDR3 amino acids: CACDEQFF. In nucleotides, the CDR3 is TGTGCCTGCGATGAGCAGTTCTTC. This chain joins TRBV30 and TRBJ2-1; D unresolved. The CDR3 consists of 8 residues. CDR1 is GTSNPN, CDR2 SVGIG, per germline (reference sequence). Deletions cut 6 bases from V and 8 bases from J, with 2 bases between.

The V gene is TRBV5-1, the J gene TRBJ2-3; D is unresolved. The ends were cut back, 3 bases at V and 6 bases at J, with 8 bases in the middle. The CDR3 runs to 12 residues. CDR1 is SGHRS and CDR2 is YFSETQ in the germline V gene. Here the CDR3 reads CASSSYGDTQYF. The DNA for the CDR3 is TGCGCCAGCAGCTCGTACGGGGATACGCAGTATTTT.

This chain connects TRBV5-1 to TRBJ1-4, with 7 bases identical to TRBD1. The length of the CDR3 is 15 residues. Germline V lookup: CDR1 SGHRS, CDR2 YFSETQ. The V segment lost 0 bases and the J segment 12 bases; nucleotides outside the gene matches: 11. For the CDR3, the DNA is TGCGCCAGCAGCTTGGAGACAGGGCTGGCTTTGGAACTGTTTTTT. Encoded protein: CASSLETGLALELFF.

In regard to this clone: The same CDR3 is also encoded by other DNA sequences in this sample. J is TRBJ1-1 and V is TRBV18, with TRBD1 as a possible D gene (5 bases). The V gene lost 2 bases and the J gene lost 2 bases, with 9 bases spanning the gap. Germline-derived CDR1 and CDR2 are KGHSH and LQKENI. This CDR3 has 14 amino acids. This CDR3 reads CASSPRQGNTEAFF. CDR3 coding DNA: TGTGCCAGCTCACCAAGGCAGGGTAACACTGAAGCTTTCTTT. The full variable domain, completed using reference TRBV18 and TRBJ1-1, is NAGVMQNPRHLVRRRGQEARLRCSPMKGHSHVYWYRQLPEEGLKFMVYLQKENIIDESGMPKERFSAEFPKEGPSILRIQQVVRGDSAAYFCASSPRQGNTEAFFGQGTRLTVV.

The DNA of the CDR3 is TGTGCCAGCTCTAGCGCGCCATCCTCCTACAATGAGCAGTTCTTC. Translating gives CASSSAPSSYNEQFF. This chain uses TRBV7-3 with TRBJ2-1; weak D call: TRBD2 (6 bases). The V end lost 8 bases, the J end lost 0 bases, and 14 bases lay between the germline ends. The CDR3 has 15 amino acids. CDR1 SGHTA and CDR2 FQGTGA come from the germline V gene.

The chain carries TRBV4-1 and TRBJ2-7; TRBD1 matches 9 bases. CDR1 and CDR2 (germline): MGHRA, YSYEKL. The CDR3 consists of 18 residues. The trim removed 2 bases at V and 9 bases at J, leaving 20 bases unmatched. CDR3 loop: CASSQLPPGQGTNSGQYF. The CDR3 DNA is TGCGCCAGCAGCCAACTCCCTCCGGGACAGGGTACGAATAGCGGGCAGTACTTC.

This clone was seen once. The rearrangement links TRBV30 to TRBJ2-3, with 10 nucleotides matching TRBD1. Germline values: CDR1 GTSNPN, CDR2 SVGIG (reference sequence). Germline trimming cut 2 bases from V and 6 bases from J; bases unmatched to any gene: 5. The CDR3 spans 14 residues. Here the CDR3 reads CAWSSGQGGDTQYF. CDR3 nucleotides: TGTGCCTGGAGTAGTGGACAGGGGGGGGATACGCAGTATTTT.